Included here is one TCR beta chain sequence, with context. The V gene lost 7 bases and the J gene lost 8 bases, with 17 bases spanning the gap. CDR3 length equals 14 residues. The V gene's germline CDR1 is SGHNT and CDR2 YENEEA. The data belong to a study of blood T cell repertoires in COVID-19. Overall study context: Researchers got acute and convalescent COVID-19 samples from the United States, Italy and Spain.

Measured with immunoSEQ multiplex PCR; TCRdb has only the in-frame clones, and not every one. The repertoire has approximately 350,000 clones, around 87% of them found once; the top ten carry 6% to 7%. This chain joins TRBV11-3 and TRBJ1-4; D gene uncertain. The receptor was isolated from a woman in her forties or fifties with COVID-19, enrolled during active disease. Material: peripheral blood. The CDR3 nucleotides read TGTGCCAGCACCAAAGGAGGGTTAGGCGAAAAACTGTTTTTT. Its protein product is CASTKGGLGEKLFF.